The 24 T cell receptor beta chains reported below all come from one sample, sequenced in a study of beta chain features in type 1 diabetes. Reverse transcribing all isolated RNA meant expressed TCRB transcripts were sequenced. Data came from immunoSEQ multiplex PCR; TCRdb stores just in-frame clones and leaves some out. The sample has around 340,000 clones, 9.3% seen once. The antigens for these receptors are not known. Whole-study results and caveats: For Type 1 diabetes patients, all four CD4+ subsets carried TCRB CDR3s that were moderately but significantly shorter.

The sequencing input was central memory CD4+ T cells from blood. Source of these receptors: a man between 25 and 39 years old with type 1 diabetes.

The table lists this clone with a few counts. The junction differs from germline at one of its ends, possibly a read error. The chain recombines TRBV20-1 with TRBJ1-4; D is uncertain. This CDR3 spans 11 amino acids. CDR1 and CDR2 (germline): DFQATT, SNEGSKA (reference sequence). CDR3 in DNA: TGCAGTGCTAGAGATCGTGATCAAACCCTTTTT. Protein sequence: CSARDRDQTLF.

The V gene is TRBV6-6, the J gene TRBJ2-5, with 8 positions matching TRBD2. This CDR3 has 15 amino acids. Germline CDR1 reads MNHNY; CDR2 reads SVGAGI (reference sequence). The V gene end was trimmed by 2 bases and the J gene end by 3 bases; junction bases not matched to a gene: 5. The CDR3 bases are TGTGCCAGCAGTTACCGGAGAGCGGGGGAAGAGACCCAGTACTTC. It is translated as CASSYRRAGEETQYF.

This clone was detected a few times. This chain uses TRBV11-2 with TRBJ1-2, with D uncertain. V was pared by 0 bases and J by 3 bases, with 8 bases between. CDR1 is SGHAT, CDR2 FQNNGV, per germline. The CDR3 is made up of 14 amino acids. CDR3 in amino acids: CASSLDQDYYGYTF. The DNA for the CDR3 is TGTGCCAGCAGCTTAGACCAGGATTACTATGGCTACACCTTC.

The sample holds a few counts of this clone. J is TRBJ1-1 and V is TRBV12-2. TRBV12-2 is classified as a pseudogene. The CDR3 spans 17 residues. CDR3 sequence reads: CASRLACWRGKDTEAFF. The CDR3 nucleotides are TGTGCAAGTCGCTTAGCGTGTTGGAGGGGGAAGGACACTGAAGCTTTCTTT.

V and J are TRBV30 and TRBJ1-2, with 7 bases matching TRBD1. The CDR3 covers 12 residues. J was trimmed by 3 bases and V by 5 bases; bases with no gene match: 3. CDR1 is GTSNPN, CDR2 SVGIG, per germline (reference sequence). In DNA form, the CDR3 reads TGTGCCTGGGGAGGGGGCGACTATGGCTACACCTTC. The encoded protein is CAWGGGDYGYTF.

V usage is TRBV25-1 and J usage is TRBJ1-2; no firm D call. Germline V gene lookup returns CDR1 MGHDK and CDR2 SYGVNS. V lost 9 bases to trimming and J lost 1 base, with 12 bases between them. This CDR3 has 13 residues. The chain's CDR3 is CARLRRFNYGYTF. The CDR3 nucleotides are TGTGCCAGGTTACGGCGGTTTAACTATGGCTACACCTTC.

As to this clone: The sample has other DNA sequences that encode this CDR3 too. This chain uses TRBV2 with TRBJ1-5; D is perhaps TRBD1 (5 bases). The ends were cut back, 1 base at V and 4 bases at J, with 11 bases in the middle. The germline gives CDR1 SNHLY, CDR2 FYNNEI. This CDR3 region has 15 residues. This chain's CDR3 is CASSEGAGQNQPQHF. The CDR3 DNA reads as TGTGCCAGCAGTGAAGGGGCAGGGCAGAATCAGCCCCAGCATTTT.

This clone was seen ten or more times. V is TRBV10-1 and J is TRBJ2-1; D could derive from TRBD1 or TRBD2 (5 bases each). The germline V gene encodes CDR1 WNHNN and CDR2 SYGVQD (reference sequence). The V end was cut by 7 bases, the J end by 15 bases, with 22 bases between. The CDR3 loop spans 13 amino acids. The CDR3 DNA reads TGCGCCAGCATGGGGGTTCTGGGTGAGCCTCCGTTCTTC. Encoded protein: CASMGVLGEPPFF.

The rearrangement links TRBV20-1 to TRBJ2-7; D assignment may be TRBD1 or TRBD2 (5 bases each). CDR3 size: 11 residues. The germline CDR1 and CDR2 sequences are DFQATT and SNEGSKA (reference sequence). Trimming removed 6 bases at V and 5 bases at J, with 11 bases between. In DNA form, the CDR3 reads TGCAGTGCGGATCGGGGCCACGAGCAGTACTTC. Translating gives CSADRGHEQYF.

This clone was seen only a few times. This sequence joins TRBV12-2 and TRBJ2-5; TRBD2 is taken as the D call from the table, unchecked against the DNA. TRBV12-2 is a documented pseudogene. The CDR3 is 16 amino acids. The CDR3 DNA follows: TGTGCAAGTCGCTTAGATCCGGGACTAGCTACAGAGACCCAGTACTTC. Its protein product is CASRLDPGLATETQYF.

This clone has only a few counts. The chain uses TRBV6-5 and TRBJ1-5; D possibly corresponds to TRBD1 (5 bases). V was cut by 6 bases and J by 3 bases, with 9 bases left in between. CDR3 length: 13 residues. Germline CDR1 and CDR2: MNHEY and SVGAGI. CDR3 sequence: CASSWDLNQPQHF. In DNA form, the CDR3 reads TGTGCCAGCAGCTGGGACCTCAATCAGCCCCAGCATTTT.

This clone was seen a few times. The chain carries TRBV18 and TRBJ2-5; D is perhaps TRBD1 (6 bases). The V end lost 4 bases, the J end lost 2 bases, and 8 bases lay between the germline ends. The CDR3 is made up of 13 amino acids. Germline loops: CDR1 KGHSH, CDR2 LQKENI. This CDR3 reads CASSLDRQETQYF. For the CDR3, the DNA is TGTGCCAGCTCACTCGACAGGCAAGAGACCCAGTACTTC.

This clone was picked up a small number of times. J is TRBJ2-5 and V is TRBV7-2; D is perhaps TRBD2 (6 bases). There are 15 residues in the CDR3. From germline, CDR1 is SGHTA and CDR2 FQGNSA. Trimming took off 3 bases at V and 5 bases at J, with 16 bases between the two ends. The CDR3: CASSFTGGNFETQYF. The CDR3 bases are TGTGCCAGCAGCTTTACAGGAGGGAATTTTGAGACCCAGTACTTC.

V and J are TRBV12-5 and TRBJ1-1; 7 bases fit TRBD1. Germline V gene sequence: CDR1 LGHNT, CDR2 FRNRAP. This CDR3 contains 14 residues. With 5 bases clipped from V and 1 base from J, the junction kept 4 bases outside the gene matches. The CDR3 region is CASGPEGANTEAFF. The CDR3 region has the DNA TGTGCTAGTGGTCCCGAGGGGGCGAACACTGAAGCTTTCTTT.

The chain couples TRBV2 to TRBJ2-3; TRBD2 matches at 9 bases. The CDR3 is made up of 13 amino acids. The germline CDR1 and CDR2 sequences are SNHLY and FYNNEI. V lost 5 bases and J lost 6; bases outside the gene matches: 3. CDR3 region: CASSYGTSDTQYF. CDR3 sequence (DNA): TGTGCCAGCAGTTACGGGACTAGCGATACGCAGTATTTT.

This clone appeared many times. The chain has TRBV5-1 and TRBJ2-3; weak D call: TRBD2 (5 bases). The germline V and J ends were trimmed by 5 bases and 2 bases, with 15 bases remaining between them. The V gene's germline CDR1 is SGHRS and CDR2 YFSETQ. The CDR3 has 15 amino acids. CDR3 sequence reads: CASRQTGLLTDTQYF. CDR3 nucleotide sequence: TGCGCCAGCAGACAGACCGGACTCCTCACAGATACGCAGTATTTT.

The rearrangement uses TRBV6-6 and TRBJ1-5, with D hard to call. This CDR3 region has 15 residues. Per the germline V gene, CDR1 is MNHNY and CDR2 is SVGAGI (reference sequence). V shed 6 bases and J shed 5 bases, with 17 bases lying between them. This CDR3 is CASSGVGGGHQPQHF. DNA for the CDR3: TGTGCCAGCAGCGGGGTGGGAGGTGGGCATCAGCCCCAGCATTTT.

The chain has TRBV4-2 and TRBJ1-2; perhaps TRBD1 as D (6 bases). The germline V gene has CDR1 LGHNA and CDR2 YNFKEQ. With 4 bases removed from V and 5 bases from J, the gap between germline ends came to 14 bases. This CDR3 is 14 amino acids long. For the CDR3, the DNA is TGTGCCAGCAGCCGTTATATTCAGGGGTATGGCTACACCTTC. This translates into CASSRYIQGYGYTF.

The sample holds many counts of this clone. V usage is TRBV7-9 and J usage is TRBJ2-3, with D perhaps TRBD2 (5 bases). Trimming removed 4 bases from V and 8 bases from J, with 13 bases in between. The germline gives CDR1 SEHNR, CDR2 FQNEAQ (reference sequence). This CDR3 has 13 residues. The CDR3 DNA reads TGTGCCAGCAGCTCTCCTAGCCTCGGTACGCAGTATTTT. Its translation is CASSSPSLGTQYF.

This clone was counted between two and nine times. In DNA form, the CDR3 reads TGTGCCAGCAGCCGCGTCGGGGACGGGCAGTACTTC. Encoded protein: CASSRVGDGQYF. V and J are TRBV7-2 and TRBJ2-7; D tentatively reads TRBD1 or TRBD2 (5 bases each). CDR1 and CDR2 (germline): SGHTA, FQGNSA. The CDR3 loop spans 12 amino acids. V gave up 5 bases and J gave up 9 bases, with 14 bases separating them. Drawing the rest from reference TRBV7-2 and TRBJ2-7, the complete variable domain is GAGVSQSPSNKVTEKGKDVELRCDPISGHTALYWYRQSLGQGLEFLIYFQGNSAPDKSGLPSDRFSAERTGGSVSTLTIQRTQQEDSAVYLCASSRVGDGQYFGPGTRLTVT.

V gene TRBV7-2 combines with J gene TRBJ2-1; D may be TRBD1 (5 bases). Trimming cost V 5 bases and J 5 bases, with 10 bases left between them. This CDR3 is 13 amino acids long. Germline loops: CDR1 SGHTA, CDR2 FQGNSA. The CDR3 DNA sequence: TGTGCCAGCAGCATAGGGGCGGACAATGAGCAGTTCTTC. Translated, it gives CASSIGADNEQFF.

This clone occurred a few times. The rearrangement uses TRBV5-1 and TRBJ1-5, with 7 bases fitting TRBD1. The CDR3 runs 15 residues. The ends lost 4 bases at V and 6 bases at J; junction bases unmatched: 10. Germline V gene data show CDR1 as SGHRS and CDR2 as YFSETQ. The CDR3 bases are TGCGCCAGCAGCCCGGAGGGGGCATGGGGTCAGCCCCAGCATTTT. Residues: CASSPEGAWGQPQHF.

V usage is TRBV28 and J usage is TRBJ1-1, with 10 bases fitting TRBD1. V dropped 6 bases and J dropped 12; count of bases not matched to a gene: 13. The germline CDR1 and CDR2 sequences are MDHEN and SYDVKM. The CDR3 is 14 residues long. The CDR3 nucleotides read TGTGCCAGCAGCCCAGTCCCGGGACAGGGGAGGACTTTCTTT. It encodes CASSPVPGQGRTFF.

The chain carries TRBV6-6 and TRBJ2-5; 7 nucleotides match TRBD1. Losses at the gene ends were 8 bases for V and 2 bases for J; bases not matched to a gene: 11. Germline V lookup: CDR1 MNHNY, CDR2 SVGAGI (reference sequence). The CDR3 loop spans 15 amino acids. Here the CDR3 DNA reads TGTGCCAGCCGGCCTATCTGGGGACAGCAAGAGACCCAGTACTTC. Residues: CASRPIWGQQETQYF.